This T cell receptor (beta chain) was obtained from a study of regulatory T cells in long-lasting Graves disease. The overall study: Antithyroid drugs had been given to newly diagnosed Graves' patients for under 3 months.

This clonotype was seen at least ten times. Time point here: newly diagnosed GD, antithyroid drugs for less than 3 months. Following extraction of RNA from PBMCs, that RNA was used to make the TCR library. Diagnoses of Graves' disease were made by American Thyroid Association guidelines. iRepertoire HTBI primers and Arm-PCR of CDR3 regions built TCR beta libraries. TCRdb processed the multiplex PCR reads anew with MiXCR; each CDR3 protein has one entry. The table lists 500,000 or so distinct CDR3 sequences, 15% to 20% of them singletons, with 12% in the top ten. These data also formed part of another study, on T cells in Graves' hyperthyroidism and ophthalmopathy. That work states: First-round RT-PCR targeting the TCR CDR3 was performed with the HTBI primer set.

This clonotype was obtained from a man aged 40-50 years with Graves disease. Specimen: peripheral blood mononuclear cells (PBMCs), collected at new diagnosis, from a patient treated with antithyroid drugs.

The CDR3 here is CASSQGMNTEAFF. The CDR3 bases are TGCGCCAGCTCACAGGGGATGAACACTGAAGCTTTCTTT. The V and J genes are TRBV5-1 and TRBJ1-1, with 7 bases identical to TRBD1. The CDR3 totals 13 residues. Germline values: CDR1 SGHRS, CDR2 YFSETQ. V dropped 7 bases and J dropped 0; count of bases not matched to a gene: 3.